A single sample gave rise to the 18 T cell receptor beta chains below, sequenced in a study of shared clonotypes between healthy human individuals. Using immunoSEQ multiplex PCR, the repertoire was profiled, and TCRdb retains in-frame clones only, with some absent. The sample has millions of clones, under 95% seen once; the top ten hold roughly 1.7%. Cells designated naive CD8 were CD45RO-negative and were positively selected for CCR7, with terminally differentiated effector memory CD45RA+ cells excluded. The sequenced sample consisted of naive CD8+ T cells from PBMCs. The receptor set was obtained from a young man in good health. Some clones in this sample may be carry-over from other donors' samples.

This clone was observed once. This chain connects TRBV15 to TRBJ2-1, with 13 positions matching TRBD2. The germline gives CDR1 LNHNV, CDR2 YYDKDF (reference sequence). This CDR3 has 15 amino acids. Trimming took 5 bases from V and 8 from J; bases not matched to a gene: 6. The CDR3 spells CATSGTSGRADEQFF. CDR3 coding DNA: TGTGCCACCAGCGGAACTAGCGGGAGGGCCGATGAGCAGTTCTTC.

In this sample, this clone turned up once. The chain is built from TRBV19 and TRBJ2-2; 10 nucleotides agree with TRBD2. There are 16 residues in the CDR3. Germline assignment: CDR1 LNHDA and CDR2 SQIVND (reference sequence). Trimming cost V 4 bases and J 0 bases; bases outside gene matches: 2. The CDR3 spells CASSTLAGTNTGELFF. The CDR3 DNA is TGTGCCAGTAGTACACTAGCGGGAACGAACACCGGGGAGCTGTTTTTT.

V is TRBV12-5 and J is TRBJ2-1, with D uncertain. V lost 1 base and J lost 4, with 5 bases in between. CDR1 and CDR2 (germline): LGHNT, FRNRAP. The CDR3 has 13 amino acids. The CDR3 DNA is TGTGCTAGTGGTTTGGACAGATACAATGAGCAGTTCTTC. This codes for CASGLDRYNEQFF.

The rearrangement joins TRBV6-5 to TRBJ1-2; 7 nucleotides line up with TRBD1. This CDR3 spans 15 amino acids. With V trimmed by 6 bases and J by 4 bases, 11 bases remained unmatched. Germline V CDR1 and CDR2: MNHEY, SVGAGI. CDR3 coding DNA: TGTGCCAGCAGCGCAACTTCCGAGGGGGCCTATGGCTACACCTTC. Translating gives CASSATSEGAYGYTF.

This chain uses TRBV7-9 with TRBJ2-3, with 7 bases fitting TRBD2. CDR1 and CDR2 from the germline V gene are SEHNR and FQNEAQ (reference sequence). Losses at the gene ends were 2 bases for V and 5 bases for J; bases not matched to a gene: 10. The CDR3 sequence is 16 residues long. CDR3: CASSLSGREYVDTQYF. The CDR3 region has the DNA TGTGCCAGCAGCTTATCAGGGCGGGAGTACGTAGATACGCAGTATTTT.

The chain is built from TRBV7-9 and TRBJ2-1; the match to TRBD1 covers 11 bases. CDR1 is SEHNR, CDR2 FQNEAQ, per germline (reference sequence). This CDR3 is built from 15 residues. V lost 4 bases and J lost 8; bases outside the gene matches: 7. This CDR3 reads CASSSDRGLFDEQFF. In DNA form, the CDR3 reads TGTGCCAGCAGCTCGGACAGGGGGCTTTTCGATGAGCAGTTCTTC.

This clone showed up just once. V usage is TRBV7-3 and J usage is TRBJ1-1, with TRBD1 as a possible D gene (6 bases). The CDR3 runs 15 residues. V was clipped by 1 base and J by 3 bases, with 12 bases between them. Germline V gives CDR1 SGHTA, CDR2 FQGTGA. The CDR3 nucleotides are TGTGCCAGCAGCTTAATAGGGGGATGGGACACTGAAGCTTTCTTT. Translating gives CASSLIGGWDTEAFF.

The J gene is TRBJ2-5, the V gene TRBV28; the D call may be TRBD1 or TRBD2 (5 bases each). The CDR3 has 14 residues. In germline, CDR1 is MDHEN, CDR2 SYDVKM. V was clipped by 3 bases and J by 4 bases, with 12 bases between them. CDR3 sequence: CASSFRGRGETQYF. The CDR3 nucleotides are TGTGCCAGCAGTTTCCGGGGCCGAGGAGAGACCCAGTACTTC.

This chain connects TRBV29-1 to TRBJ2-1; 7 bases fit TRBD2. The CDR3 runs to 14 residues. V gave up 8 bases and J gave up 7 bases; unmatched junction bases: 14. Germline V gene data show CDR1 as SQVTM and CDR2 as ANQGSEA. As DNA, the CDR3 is TGCAGCTCTACCAAGGGAGGGCCATATAATGAGCAGTTCTTC. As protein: CSSTKGGPYNEQFF.

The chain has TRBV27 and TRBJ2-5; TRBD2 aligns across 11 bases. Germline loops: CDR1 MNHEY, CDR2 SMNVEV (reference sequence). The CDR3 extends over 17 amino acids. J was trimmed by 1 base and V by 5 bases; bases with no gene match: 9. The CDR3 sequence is CASSKGLAESIQETQYF. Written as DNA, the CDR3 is TGTGCCAGCAGTAAGGGACTAGCGGAGTCGATCCAAGAGACCCAGTACTTC.

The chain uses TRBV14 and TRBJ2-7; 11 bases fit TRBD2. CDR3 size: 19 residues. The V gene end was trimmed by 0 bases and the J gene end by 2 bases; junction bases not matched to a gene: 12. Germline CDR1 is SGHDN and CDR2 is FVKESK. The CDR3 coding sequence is TGTGCCAGCAGCCAAGATCAGGGTAATGGACTAGCGGGTACCTACGAGCAGTACTTC. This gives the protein CASSQDQGNGLAGTYEQYF.

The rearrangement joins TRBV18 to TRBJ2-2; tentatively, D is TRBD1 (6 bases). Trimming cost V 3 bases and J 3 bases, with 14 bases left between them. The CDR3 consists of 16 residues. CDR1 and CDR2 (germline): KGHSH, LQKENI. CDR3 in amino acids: CASSPSPDSYTGELFF. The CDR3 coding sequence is TGTGCCAGCTCACCCAGCCCGGACAGCTACACCGGGGAGCTGTTTTTT.

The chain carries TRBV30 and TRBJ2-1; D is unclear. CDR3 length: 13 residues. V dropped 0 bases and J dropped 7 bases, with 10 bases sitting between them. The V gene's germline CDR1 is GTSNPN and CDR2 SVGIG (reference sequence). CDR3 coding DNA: TGTGCCTGGAGTGTGACCCCCGGGAATGAGCAGTTCTTC. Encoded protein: CAWSVTPGNEQFF.

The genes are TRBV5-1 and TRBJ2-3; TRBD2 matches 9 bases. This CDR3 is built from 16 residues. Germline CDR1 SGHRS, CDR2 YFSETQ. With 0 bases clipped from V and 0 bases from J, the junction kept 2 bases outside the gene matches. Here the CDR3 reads CASSLDTSGSTDTQYF. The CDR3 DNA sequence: TGCGCCAGCAGCTTGGATACTAGCGGGAGCACAGATACGCAGTATTTT.

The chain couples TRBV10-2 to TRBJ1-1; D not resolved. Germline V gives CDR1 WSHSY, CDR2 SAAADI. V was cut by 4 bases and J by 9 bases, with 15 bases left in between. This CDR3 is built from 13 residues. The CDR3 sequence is CASSGLPEDQAFF. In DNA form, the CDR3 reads TGCGCCAGCAGTGGATTACCGGAGGACCAAGCTTTCTTT.

The CDR3 here is CASRILRDRANGNTIYF. CDR3 nucleotide sequence: TGTGCCAGCAGAATCCTCCGGGACAGGGCAAATGGAAACACCATATATTTT. V and J are TRBV6-4 and TRBJ1-3; 9 nucleotides match TRBD1. Germline CDR1 and CDR2: MRHNA and SNTAGT. CDR3 length equals 17 residues. Trimming removed 6 bases from V and 3 bases from J; junction bases left unmatched: 12.

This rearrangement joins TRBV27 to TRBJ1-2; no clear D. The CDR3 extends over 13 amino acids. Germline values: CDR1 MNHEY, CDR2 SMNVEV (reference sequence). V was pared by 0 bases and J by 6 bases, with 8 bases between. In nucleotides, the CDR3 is TGTGCCAGCAGTTTATCCCCGTCGGATGGCTACACCTTC. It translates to CASSLSPSDGYTF.

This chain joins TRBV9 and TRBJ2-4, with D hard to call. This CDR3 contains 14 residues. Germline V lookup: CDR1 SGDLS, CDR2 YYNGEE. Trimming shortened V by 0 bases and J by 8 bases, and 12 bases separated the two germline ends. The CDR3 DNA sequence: TGTGCCAGCAGCGTAGGAACCCACAATCACATTCAGTACTTC. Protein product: CASSVGTHNHIQYF.